One T cell receptor beta chain is described in this entry. Its antigen is not identified. The repertoire was sequenced with immunoSEQ multiplex PCR; TCRdb's copy has only in-frame clones and lacks some. This table holds about 350,000 clones, 90% to 95% found once. Looked up from germline, CDR1 is MNHNY and CDR2 is SVGAGI (reference sequence). Trimming cost V 0 bases and J 4 bases, with 12 bases left between them. CDR3 size: 15 residues. These data are taken from a study of Ad26.COV2.S vaccination and SARS-CoV-2 variants. Study-level points and caveats: Whether participants received vaccine or placebo, their non-spike TCR breadth was similar. After vaccination, reports described spike-specific CD8+ and CD4+ T cell responses as showing substantial breadth. Vaccinees displayed broader spike-specific TCR repertoires than placebo recipients.

This sequence originates from a human donor who had recovered from COVID-19. The sample in question was peripheral blood, obtained after recovery from COVID-19. V usage is TRBV6-6 and J usage is TRBJ1-2; no firm D call. The CDR3 loop reads CASSYSTAGLYGYTF. The CDR3 region has the DNA TGTGCCAGCAGTTACTCGACGGCAGGTCTCTATGGCTACACCTTC.